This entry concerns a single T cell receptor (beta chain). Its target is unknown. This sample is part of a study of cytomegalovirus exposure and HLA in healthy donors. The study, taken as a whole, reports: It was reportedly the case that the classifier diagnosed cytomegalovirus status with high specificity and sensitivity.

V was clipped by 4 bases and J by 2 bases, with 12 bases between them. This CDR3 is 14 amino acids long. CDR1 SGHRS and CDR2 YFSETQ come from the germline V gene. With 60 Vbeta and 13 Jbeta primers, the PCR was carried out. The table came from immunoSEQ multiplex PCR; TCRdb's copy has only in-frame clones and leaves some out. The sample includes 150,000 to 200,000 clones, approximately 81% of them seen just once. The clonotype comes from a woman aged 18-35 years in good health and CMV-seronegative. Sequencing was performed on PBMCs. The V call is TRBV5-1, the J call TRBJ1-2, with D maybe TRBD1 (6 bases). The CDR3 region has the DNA TGCGCCAGCAGCCCAGGACAGAGAAACTATGGCTACACCTTC. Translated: CASSPGQRNYGYTF. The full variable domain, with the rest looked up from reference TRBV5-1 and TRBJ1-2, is KAGVTQTPRYLIKTRGQQVTLSCSPISGHRSVSWYQQTPGQGLQFLFEYFSETQRNKGNFPGRFSGRQFSNSRSEMNVSTLELGDSALYLCASSPGQRNYGYTFGSGTRLTVV.